The 27 T cell receptor beta chains below were found in one sample sequenced in a study of shared clonotypes between healthy human individuals. Repertoires were generated with immunoSEQ multiplex PCR, while TCRdb's copy carries only in-frame clones and drops some. The data show about 2 million clones, roughly 95% seen once. Material: naive CD4+ T cells sorted from blood. Documented subset: CD45RA+ positively selected. The receptors come from a man in his late teens or twenties in good health.

The chain uses TRBV10-3 and TRBJ1-2, with D hard to call. Between the trimmed V and J ends, which lost 11 bases and 0 bases, there was a span of 28 bases. This CDR3 contains 18 residues. Per germline, CDR1 ENHRY and CDR2 SYGVKD. The CDR3 region has the DNA TGTGCCGCCTCAGGACTGACAAGCGACACCCCTGCTAACTATGGCTACACCTTC. As protein: CAASGLTSDTPANYGYTF.

This clone was picked up a small number of times. The J gene is TRBJ1-2, the V gene TRBV4-1; D is perhaps TRBD1 (5 bases). The CDR3 length is 14 residues. The V end lost 0 bases, the J end lost 5 bases, and 10 bases lay between the germline ends. Per the germline V gene, CDR1 is MGHRA and CDR2 is YSYEKL. The CDR3 protein is CASSQDEGVYGYTF. In DNA form, the CDR3 reads TGCGCCAGCAGCCAAGATGAAGGGGTGTATGGCTACACCTTC.

To note about this clone: Other nucleotide sequences in the sample specify the same CDR3. The chain employs TRBV6-5 and TRBJ2-3, with D possibly being TRBD1 (6 bases). Trimming stripped 6 bases from V and 6 bases from J, with 13 bases between. There are 13 residues in the CDR3. The germline V gene encodes CDR1 MNHEY and CDR2 SVGAGI. DNA for the CDR3: TGTGCCAGCAGCAGAACAGGGTTGGATACGCAGTATTTT. It encodes CASSRTGLDTQYF.

This chain links TRBV4-2 with TRBJ1-2; D not certain. V was shortened by 0 bases and J by 7 bases, with 12 bases between the two germline ends. Germline-derived CDR1 and CDR2 are LGHNA and YNFKEQ. The CDR3 is 14 amino acids. CDR3 in DNA: TGTGCCAGCAGCCAAGAGAAGGTTTTCTCTGGCTACACCTTC. Translating it yields CASSQEKVFSGYTF.

The rearrangement joins TRBV7-2 to TRBJ1-2; TRBD1 matches at 8 bases. The V segment lost 7 bases and the J segment 4 bases; nucleotides outside the gene matches: 8. Per the germline V gene, CDR1 is SGHTA and CDR2 is FQGNSA. CDR3 length equals 14 residues. CDR3 in DNA: TGTGCCAGCACCTTCCCCGGGACAGGCTATGGCTACACCTTC. Translated, it gives CASTFPGTGYGYTF.

This clone was found once. This chain's CDR3 is CASSSFGTENTEAFF. The DNA for the CDR3 is TGCGCCAGCAGCTCGTTCGGGACAGAGAACACTGAAGCTTTCTTT. V usage is TRBV5-1 and J usage is TRBJ1-1, with 7 bases lining up with TRBD1. V was pared by 3 bases and J by 1 base, with 6 bases of the junction left unmatched. This CDR3 region has 15 residues. Germline values: CDR1 SGHRS, CDR2 YFSETQ. Full variable domain (outside the CDR3, taken from reference TRBV5-1 and TRBJ1-1): KAGVTQTPRYLIKTRGQQVTLSCSPISGHRSVSWYQQTPGQGLQFLFEYFSETQRNKGNFPGRFSGRQFSNSRSEMNVSTLELGDSALYLCASSSFGTENTEAFFGQGTRLTVV.

The chain uses TRBV2 and TRBJ2-1, with 8 bases matching TRBD1. The CDR3 spans 15 residues. Trimming cost V 6 bases and J 2 bases; bases outside gene matches: 6. Per germline, CDR1 SNHLY and CDR2 FYNNEI. CDR3: CASSLGTGPYNEQFF. Here the CDR3 DNA reads TGTGCCAGCAGCCTAGGGACAGGCCCCTACAATGAGCAGTTCTTC.

As concerns this clone: Other DNA sequences in the sample encode the same CDR3. The chain combines TRBV27 with TRBJ2-7; D is tentatively TRBD1 or TRBD2 (5 bases each). The CDR3 extends over 14 amino acids. The V end was cut by 2 bases, the J end by 0 bases, with 8 bases between. Germline V gene lookup returns CDR1 MNHEY and CDR2 SMNVEV (reference sequence). The CDR3 nucleotides read TGTGCCAGCAGTTTAAAGGGGAGCTCCTACGAGCAGTACTTC. As protein: CASSLKGSSYEQYF.

As regards this clone: Distinct nucleotide sequences in the sample also encode this CDR3. The J gene is TRBJ1-1, the V gene TRBV10-1; D not resolved. CDR3 length: 13 residues. In germline, CDR1 is WNHNN, CDR2 SYGVQD (reference sequence). Deletions cut 3 bases from V and 1 base from J, with 6 bases between. DNA for the CDR3: TGCGCCAGCAGTGACGGAACGAACACTGAAGCTTTCTTT. Residues: CASSDGTNTEAFF.

V and J are TRBV19 and TRBJ2-3; TRBD1 matches at 8 bases. Trimming removed 4 bases from V and 3 bases from J; junction bases left unmatched: 6. CDR1 and CDR2 (germline): LNHDA, SQIVND (reference sequence). There are 15 residues in the CDR3. The CDR3 here is CASSTRTGRTDTQYF. The CDR3 DNA reads TGTGCCAGTAGTACTCGGACAGGGAGGACAGATACGCAGTATTTT.

This chain uses TRBV6-6 with TRBJ2-1; 7 bases are shared with TRBD2. The J segment lost 6 bases and the V segment lost 7 bases, leaving 9 bases of the junction unmatched. This CDR3 region has 14 residues. Looked up from germline, CDR1 is MNHNY and CDR2 is SVGAGI (reference sequence). The CDR3 nucleotides are TGTGCCAGCACCACCGGGACTACTGTCAATGAGCAGTTCTTC. Translation gives CASTTGTTVNEQFF.

About this clone: Other DNA variants within this sample encode the same CDR3. The rearrangement links TRBV10-2 to TRBJ1-4; D might be TRBD1 (6 bases). Germline loops: CDR1 WSHSY, CDR2 SAAADI. The CDR3 contains 15 residues. V shed 3 bases and J shed 0 bases, with 8 bases lying between them. CDR3 DNA sequence: TGCGCCAGCAGTGAAGGGGGTGCAACTAATGAAAAACTGTTTTTT. Its protein product is CASSEGGATNEKLFF.

This chain links TRBV15 with TRBJ1-4; TRBD1 aligns across 9 bases. Germline assignment: CDR1 LNHNV and CDR2 YYDKDF (reference sequence). The CDR3 is 17 residues long. V was clipped by 3 bases and J by 5 bases; unmatched bases: 10. The CDR3 loop is CATSSPPEGTGNEKLFF. CDR3 DNA: TGTGCCACCAGCAGTCCCCCGGAGGGGACAGGGAATGAAAAACTGTTTTTT.

The V call is TRBV30, the J call TRBJ2-2; 7 bases map to TRBD2. This CDR3 is built from 14 residues. V gave up 2 bases and J gave up 5 bases; unmatched junction bases: 5. Germline V gives CDR1 GTSNPN, CDR2 SVGIG (reference sequence). CDR3 in DNA: TGTGCCTGGAGTCATGCCGGGGGGACCGGGGAGCTGTTTTTT. It codes for CAWSHAGGTGELFF. Filled out from reference TRBV30 and TRBJ2-2, the complete variable domain reads SQTIHQWPATLVQPVGSPLSLECTVEGTSNPNLYWYRQAAGRGLQLLFYSVGIGQISSEVPQNLSASRPQDRQFILSSKKLLLSDSGFYLCAWSHAGGTGELFFGEGSRLTVL.

CDR3 protein: CAISEGPQRVGELFF. The CDR3 DNA reads as TGTGCCATCAGTGAGGGCCCTCAGCGGGTCGGGGAGCTGTTTTTT. This chain connects TRBV10-3 to TRBJ2-2; the D gene is possibly TRBD2 (6 bases). Germline V lookup: CDR1 ENHRY, CDR2 SYGVKD. Between the trimmed V and J ends, which lost 2 bases and 7 bases, there was a span of 14 bases. This CDR3 region has 15 residues.

The V and J genes are TRBV19 and TRBJ1-6, with 8 positions matching TRBD1. V lost 7 bases, J lost 11 bases, and 19 bases stayed unmatched. CDR3 size: 17 residues. Germline lookup yields CDR1 LNHDA and CDR2 SQIVND (reference sequence). CDR3: CASKQGVDLNRPTPLHF. The CDR3 DNA reads as TGTGCCAGTAAACAGGGGGTGGACCTCAACCGTCCAACACCCCTCCACTTT.

This clone was seen only once. The chain has TRBV10-1 and TRBJ2-2; D gene ambiguous. The CDR3 loop spans 12 amino acids. V dropped 6 bases and J dropped 5 bases, with 7 bases sitting between them. CDR1 is WNHNN and CDR2 is SYGVQD in the germline V gene (reference sequence). CDR3: CASSLDTGELFF. CDR3 in DNA: TGCGCCAGCAGCTTAGATACCGGGGAGCTGTTTTTT.

To note about this clone: Mismatch with germline at one junction end may stem from a read error. CDR3 sequence: CASSEDANYGYTF. In DNA form, the CDR3 reads TGCGCCAGCAGCGAAGATGCCAACTATGGCTACACCTTC. The chain has TRBV4-3 and TRBJ1-2; D remains ambiguous. The germline V gene encodes CDR1 LGHNA and CDR2 YSLEER. The CDR3 length is 13 residues.

Note on this clone: This same CDR3 is encoded by further DNA sequences in the sample. The CDR3, as DNA: TGTGCCATCAGTGAATTGCCTAACTATGGCTACACCTTC. This encodes CAISELPNYGYTF. The rearrangement uses TRBV10-3 and TRBJ1-2; no firm D call. V gave up 3 bases and J gave up 0 bases, with 5 bases separating them. The CDR3 contains 13 residues. The V gene's germline CDR1 is ENHRY and CDR2 SYGVKD.

Comments on this clone: The sample holds other DNA sequences that translate to the same CDR3. The chain is built from TRBV7-2 and TRBJ1-1; D possibly corresponds to TRBD1 (5 bases). The CDR3 extends over 13 amino acids. CDR1 SGHTA and CDR2 FQGNSA come from the germline V gene. The V end lost 5 bases, the J end lost 1 base, and 8 bases lay between the germline ends. The DNA for the CDR3 is TGTGCCAGCAGCAGGGACGGGAACACTGAAGCTTTCTTT. This sequence encodes CASSRDGNTEAFF.

The CDR3 here is CASSPRPPGNTIYF. The CDR3 DNA reads as TGCGCCAGCAGCCCGAGGCCACCCGGAAACACCATATATTTT. The J gene is TRBJ1-3, the V gene TRBV5-1; unclear D gene. The CDR3 length is 14 residues. Trimming took 4 bases from V and 4 from J, leaving 12 bases between them. Germline-derived CDR1 and CDR2 are SGHRS and YFSETQ.

The rearrangement uses TRBV28 and TRBJ2-6; 10 nucleotides agree with TRBD1. Trimming took 7 bases from V and 0 from J; bases not matched to a gene: 6. The CDR3 loop spans 17 amino acids. Germline V lookup: CDR1 MDHEN, CDR2 SYDVKM. Here the CDR3 reads CASKRQGALSGANVLTF. The DNA for the CDR3 is TGTGCCAGCAAAAGACAGGGGGCCCTCTCTGGGGCCAACGTCCTGACTTTC.

This sequence joins TRBV28 and TRBJ1-6; TRBD1 matches at 8 bases. V gave up 7 bases and J gave up 5 bases; unmatched junction bases: 10. CDR3 length: 16 residues. Per germline, CDR1 MDHEN and CDR2 SYDVKM. The CDR3 reads CASNQDRALDNSPLHF. The CDR3 DNA follows: TGTGCCAGCAACCAGGACAGGGCGCTGGATAATTCACCCCTCCACTTT. Looking up the rest from reference TRBV28 and TRBJ1-6 gives the full variable domain: DVKVTQSSRYLVKRTGEKVFLECVQDMDHENMFWYRQDPGLGLRLIYFSYDVKMKEKGDIPEGYSVSREKKERFSLILESASTNQTSMYLCASNQDRALDNSPLHFGNGTRLTVT.

This rearrangement joins TRBV5-4 to TRBJ2-5, with TRBD1 identical over 8 bases. Germline lookup yields CDR1 SGHNT and CDR2 YYREEE (reference sequence). The CDR3 length is 15 residues. Trimming took 4 bases from V and 4 from J; bases not matched to a gene: 9. The chain's CDR3 is CASSLGQGFTETQYF. CDR3 nucleotides: TGTGCCAGCAGCCTCGGACAGGGTTTTACAGAGACCCAGTACTTC.

The rearrangement joins TRBV5-1 to TRBJ1-2; tentative D call: TRBD1 (6 bases). There are 13 residues in the CDR3. CDR1 and CDR2 from the germline V gene are SGHRS and YFSETQ. Trimming removed 2 bases at V and 2 bases at J, with 7 bases between. CDR3 region: CASSLQGNYGYTF. The CDR3 DNA reads as TGCGCCAGCAGCTTACAGGGAAACTATGGCTACACCTTC.

This clone was seen once. The chain has TRBV28 and TRBJ1-2; D is perhaps TRBD1 (6 bases). V was trimmed by 5 bases and J by 4 bases, leaving 17 bases between them. The CDR3 runs 15 residues. Germline-derived CDR1 and CDR2 are MDHEN and SYDVKM. CDR3 loop: CASSLGGGAVYGYTF. In DNA, the CDR3 is TGTGCCAGCAGTCTCGGAGGGGGGGCGGTCTATGGCTACACCTTC.

This chain joins TRBV2 and TRBJ2-5; D gene unclear. The CDR3 extends over 14 amino acids. Looked up from germline, CDR1 is SNHLY and CDR2 is FYNNEI. The ends were cut back, 2 bases at V and 2 bases at J, with 9 bases in the middle. CDR3 sequence reads: CASSEQTLQETQYF. The CDR3 nucleotides read TGTGCCAGCAGTGAACAAACACTACAAGAGACCCAGTACTTC.